What follows are 2 T cell receptor beta chains derived from one specimen sequenced in a study of glioma-infiltrating T cells after dendritic cell vaccination. Profiling relied on immunoSEQ multiplex PCR, and the TCRdb table lists in-frame clones only, not all of them. The sample consists of 100,000 or so clones, around 90% of them appearing once. As for time point: after dendritic cell vaccination, including at tumor progression/relapse. Sample: blood, taken after dendritic cell vaccination. The receptors stem from a human donor with glioblastoma.

The rearrangement uses TRBV7-6 and TRBJ1-5; tentatively, D is TRBD1 (6 bases). Germline values: CDR1 SGHVS, CDR2 FNYEAQ. Trimming removed 1 base at V and 2 bases at J, with 12 bases between. The CDR3 sequence is 16 residues long. The CDR3 spells CASSLVAGAGNQPQHF. CDR3 bases: TGTGCCAGCAGCTTAGTTGCAGGGGCCGGCAATCAGCCCCAGCATTTT.

The rearrangement uses TRBV9 and TRBJ2-3; TRBD2 matches at 9 bases. V shed 3 bases, J shed 1 base, and the junction held 0 bases outside the gene matches. The CDR3 totals 14 residues. Per the germline V gene, CDR1 is SGDLS and CDR2 is YYNGEE. In DNA, the CDR3 is TGTGCCAGCAGCGGGACTAGCGGCACAGATACGCAGTATTTT. As protein: CASSGTSGTDTQYF.